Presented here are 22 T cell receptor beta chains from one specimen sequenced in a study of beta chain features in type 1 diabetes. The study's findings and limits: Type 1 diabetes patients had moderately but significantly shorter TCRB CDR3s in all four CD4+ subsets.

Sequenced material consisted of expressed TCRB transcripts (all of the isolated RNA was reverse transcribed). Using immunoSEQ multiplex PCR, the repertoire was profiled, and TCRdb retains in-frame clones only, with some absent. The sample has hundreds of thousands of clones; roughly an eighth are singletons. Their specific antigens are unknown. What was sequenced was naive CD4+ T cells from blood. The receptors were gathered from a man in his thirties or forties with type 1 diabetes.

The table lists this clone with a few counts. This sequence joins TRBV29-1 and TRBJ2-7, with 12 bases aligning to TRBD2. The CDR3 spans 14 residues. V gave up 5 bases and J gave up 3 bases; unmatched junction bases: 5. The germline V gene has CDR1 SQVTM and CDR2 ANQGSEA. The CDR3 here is CSVHLTSGSYEQYF. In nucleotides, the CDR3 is TGCAGCGTTCATTTGACTAGCGGGAGCTACGAGCAGTACTTC.

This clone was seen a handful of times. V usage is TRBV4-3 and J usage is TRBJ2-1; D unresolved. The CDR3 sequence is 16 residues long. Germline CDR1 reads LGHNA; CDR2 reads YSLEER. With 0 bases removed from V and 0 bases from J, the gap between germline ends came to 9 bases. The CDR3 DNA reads TGCGCCAGCAGCCAAGAGCTGGCGGCCTCCTACAATGAGCAGTTCTTC. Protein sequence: CASSQELAASYNEQFF.

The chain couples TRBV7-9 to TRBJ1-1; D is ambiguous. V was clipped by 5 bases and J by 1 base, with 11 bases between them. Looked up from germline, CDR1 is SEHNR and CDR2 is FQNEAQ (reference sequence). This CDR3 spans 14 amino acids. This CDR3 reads CASSLRARNTEAFF. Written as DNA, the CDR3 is TGTGCCAGCAGCCTGCGCGCCCGGAACACTGAAGCTTTCTTT.

In DNA, the CDR3 is TGTGCCAGCAGCCGTAGCGGGAGTTCTGCCAAAAACATTCAGTACTTC. This sequence encodes CASSRSGSSAKNIQYF. The V gene is TRBV28, the J gene TRBJ2-4; 9 nucleotides line up with TRBD2. The CDR3 consists of 16 residues. The V gene end was trimmed by 6 bases and the J gene end by 1 base; junction bases not matched to a gene: 7. CDR1 and CDR2 from the germline V gene are MDHEN and SYDVKM.

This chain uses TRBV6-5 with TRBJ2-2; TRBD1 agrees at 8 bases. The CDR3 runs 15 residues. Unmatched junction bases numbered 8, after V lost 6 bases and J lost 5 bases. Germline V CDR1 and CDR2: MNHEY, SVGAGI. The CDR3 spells CASSPTGAGTGELFF. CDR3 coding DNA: TGTGCCAGCAGCCCGACAGGGGCGGGGACCGGGGAGCTGTTTTTT.

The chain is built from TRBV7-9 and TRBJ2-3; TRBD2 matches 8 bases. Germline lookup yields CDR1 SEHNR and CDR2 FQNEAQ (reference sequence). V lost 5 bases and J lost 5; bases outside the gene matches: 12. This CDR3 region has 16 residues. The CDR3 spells CASSPSGSILGDTQYF. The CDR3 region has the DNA TGTGCCAGCAGCCCAAGCGGGAGCATTTTAGGAGATACGCAGTATTTT.

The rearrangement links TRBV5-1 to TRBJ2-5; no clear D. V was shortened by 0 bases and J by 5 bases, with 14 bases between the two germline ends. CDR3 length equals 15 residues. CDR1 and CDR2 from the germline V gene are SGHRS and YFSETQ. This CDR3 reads CASSLAPAERETQYF. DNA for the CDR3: TGCGCCAGCAGCTTGGCACCGGCAGAGAGGGAGACCCAGTACTTC.

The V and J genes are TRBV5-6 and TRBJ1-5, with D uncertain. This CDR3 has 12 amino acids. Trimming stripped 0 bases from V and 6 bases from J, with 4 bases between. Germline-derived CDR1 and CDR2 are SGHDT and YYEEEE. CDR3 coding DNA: TGTGCCAGCAGCTTGGGGAGTCAGCCCCAGCATTTT. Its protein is CASSLGSQPQHF.

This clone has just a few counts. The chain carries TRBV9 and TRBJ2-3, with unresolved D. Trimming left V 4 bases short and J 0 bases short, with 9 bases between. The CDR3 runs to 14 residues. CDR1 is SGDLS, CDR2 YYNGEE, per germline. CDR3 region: CASSFQASTDTQYF. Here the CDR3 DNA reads TGTGCCAGCAGCTTTCAAGCTAGCACAGATACGCAGTATTTT.

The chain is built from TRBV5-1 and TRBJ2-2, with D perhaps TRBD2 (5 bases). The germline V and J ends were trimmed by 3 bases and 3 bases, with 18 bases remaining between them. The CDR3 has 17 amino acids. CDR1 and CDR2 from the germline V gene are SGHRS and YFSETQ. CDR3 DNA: TGCGCCAGCAGCTCCGGGCTCTTTAGCGTAGACACCGGGGAGCTGTTTTTT. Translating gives CASSSGLFSVDTGELFF.

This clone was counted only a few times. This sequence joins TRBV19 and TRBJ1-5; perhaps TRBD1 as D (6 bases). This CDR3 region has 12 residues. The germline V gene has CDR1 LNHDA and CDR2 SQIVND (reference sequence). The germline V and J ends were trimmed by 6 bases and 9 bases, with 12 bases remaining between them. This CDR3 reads CASSPPRGPQHF. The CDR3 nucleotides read TGTGCCAGTAGCCCACCCAGGGGGCCCCAGCATTTT.

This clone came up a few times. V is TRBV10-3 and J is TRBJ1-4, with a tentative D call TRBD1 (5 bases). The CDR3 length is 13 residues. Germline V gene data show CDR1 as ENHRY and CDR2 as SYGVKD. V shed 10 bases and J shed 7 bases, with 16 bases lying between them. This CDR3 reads CATTGREGEKLFF. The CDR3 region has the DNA TGTGCCACCACGGGCAGGGAAGGTGAAAAACTGTTTTTT.

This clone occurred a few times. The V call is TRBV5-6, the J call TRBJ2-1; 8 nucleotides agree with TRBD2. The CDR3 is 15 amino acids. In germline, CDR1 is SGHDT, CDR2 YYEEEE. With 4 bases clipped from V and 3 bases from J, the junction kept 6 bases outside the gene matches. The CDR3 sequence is CASSRRGVDYNEQFF. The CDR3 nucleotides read TGTGCCAGCAGCCGGCGGGGGGTGGACTACAATGAGCAGTTCTTC.

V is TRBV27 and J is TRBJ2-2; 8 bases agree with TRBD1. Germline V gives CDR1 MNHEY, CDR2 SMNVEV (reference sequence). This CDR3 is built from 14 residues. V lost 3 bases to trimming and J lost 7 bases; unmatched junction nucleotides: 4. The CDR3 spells CASSFRGQNGELFF. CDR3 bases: TGTGCCAGCAGTTTCAGGGGGCAAAACGGGGAGCTGTTTTTT.

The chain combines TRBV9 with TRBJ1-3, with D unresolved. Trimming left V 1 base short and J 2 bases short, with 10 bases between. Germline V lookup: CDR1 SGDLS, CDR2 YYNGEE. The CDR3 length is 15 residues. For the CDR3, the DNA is TGTGCCAGCAGCGTATCGGGCGGGACTGGAAACACCATATATTTT. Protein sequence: CASSVSGGTGNTIYF.

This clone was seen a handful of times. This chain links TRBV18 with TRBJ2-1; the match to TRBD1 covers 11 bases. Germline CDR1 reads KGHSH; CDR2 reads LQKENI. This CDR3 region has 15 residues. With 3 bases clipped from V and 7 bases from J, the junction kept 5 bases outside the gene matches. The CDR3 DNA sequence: TGTGCCAGCTCACCGGACAGGGGGCACGGGAATGAGCAGTTCTTC. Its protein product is CASSPDRGHGNEQFF.

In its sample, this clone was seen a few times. The CDR3 DNA sequence: TGCGCCAGCAGCCACCCCGTACTAGCGGGTCGGGATGAGCAGTTCTTC. Its protein product is CASSHPVLAGRDEQFF. V usage is TRBV4-1 and J usage is TRBJ2-1; TRBD2 matches 9 bases. Per germline, CDR1 MGHRA and CDR2 YSYEKL. V was pared by 3 bases and J by 8 bases, with 11 bases of the junction left unmatched. The CDR3 runs 16 residues.

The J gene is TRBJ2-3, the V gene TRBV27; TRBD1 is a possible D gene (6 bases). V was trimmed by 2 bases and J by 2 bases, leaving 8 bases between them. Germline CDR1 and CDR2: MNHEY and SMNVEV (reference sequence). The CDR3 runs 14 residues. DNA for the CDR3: TGTGCCAGCAGTTTAGGACAGTACACAGATACGCAGTATTTT. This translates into CASSLGQYTDTQYF.

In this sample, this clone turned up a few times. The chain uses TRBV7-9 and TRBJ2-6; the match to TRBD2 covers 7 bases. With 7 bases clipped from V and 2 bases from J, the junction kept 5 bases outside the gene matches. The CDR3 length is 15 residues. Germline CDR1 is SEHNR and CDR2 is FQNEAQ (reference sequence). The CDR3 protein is CASTRSGAGANVLTF. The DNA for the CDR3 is TGTGCCAGCACCCGGAGCGGGGCTGGGGCCAACGTCCTGACTTTC.

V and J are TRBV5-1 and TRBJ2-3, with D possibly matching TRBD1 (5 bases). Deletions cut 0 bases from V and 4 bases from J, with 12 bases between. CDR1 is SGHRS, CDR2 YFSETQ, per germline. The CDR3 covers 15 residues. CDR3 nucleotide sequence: TGCGCCAGCAGCTTGGCCAGGGTCGAGGCAGATACGCAGTATTTT. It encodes CASSLARVEADTQYF. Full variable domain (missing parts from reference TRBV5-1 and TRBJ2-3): KAGVTQTPRYLIKTRGQQVTLSCSPISGHRSVSWYQQTPGQGLQFLFEYFSETQRNKGNFPGRFSGRQFSNSRSEMNVSTLELGDSALYLCASSLARVEADTQYFGPGTRLTVL.

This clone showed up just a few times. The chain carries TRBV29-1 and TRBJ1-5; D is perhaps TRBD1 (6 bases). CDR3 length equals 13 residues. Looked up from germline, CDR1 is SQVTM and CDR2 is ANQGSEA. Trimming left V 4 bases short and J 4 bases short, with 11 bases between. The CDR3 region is CSVVGGPNQPQHF. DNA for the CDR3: TGCAGCGTTGTCGGGGGGCCGAATCAGCCCCAGCATTTT.

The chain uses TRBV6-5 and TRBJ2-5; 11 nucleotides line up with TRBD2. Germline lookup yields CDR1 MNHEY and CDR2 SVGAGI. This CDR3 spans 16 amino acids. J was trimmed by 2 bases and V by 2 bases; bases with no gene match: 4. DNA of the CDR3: TGTGCCAGCAGTTACGGGATAGCGGGAGGGCAAGAGACCCAGTACTTC. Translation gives CASSYGIAGGQETQYF.